The clone carrying this T cell receptor beta chain has just a few counts. The antigen remains undetermined. It was genomic DNA that served as the template for profiling TCR beta VDJ and CDR3. TCRdb re-derived calls from the reads in MiXCR, one entry per CDR3 protein. Of 200,000 to 300,000 distinct CDR3 sequences detected, approximately 45% appear once; the ten largest clones hold 7% to 9.5%. For sequencing, patients were chosen who had shown expansion of CD8+CD57+ cells by flow cytometry. This entry comes from a study of CD8+CD57+ T cells in acquired aplastic anemia. Study summary: Sorted cells (CD4+ and CD8+) yielded DNA amounts that averaged roughly 3 ug.

CDR3 size: 16 residues. Deletions cut 5 bases from V and 2 bases from J, with 13 bases between. Germline CDR1 and CDR2: SEHNR and FQNEAQ (reference sequence). Broader study findings: Roughly 30 was the count of CD8+ CDR3 sequences that patients shared with controls. Levels of CD8+ Simpson's diversity were not significantly distinct in patients versus controls.

Sequenced material: sorted CD4+, CD8+, or CD8+CD57+ T cells (not recorded which) from PBMCs. This chain links TRBV7-9 with TRBJ1-6, with D hard to call. The sequence came from a human donor with aplastic anemia. The CDR3 DNA follows: TGTGCCAGCAGCCCATACCCATTGGCCTATAATTCACCCCTCCACTTT. The encoded protein is CASSPYPLAYNSPLHF.